Described below is a single T cell receptor beta chain sequence and its context. Its antigen remains unknown. PCR amplification relied on 60 Vbeta primers (plus 13 Jbeta primers). Sequenced by immunoSEQ multiplex PCR; TCRdb stores in-frame clones only, minus some. The repertoire holds some 120,000 clones, with 80% as singletons. The data were taken from a study of cytomegalovirus exposure and HLA in healthy donors. V gave up 0 bases and J gave up 5 bases, with 12 bases separating them. Germline V lookup: CDR1 SGHTS, CDR2 YDEGEE. This CDR3 contains 14 residues. Findings of the study overall: In vitro, three CMV-associated chains proved specific for CMV antigens. Relative to equally common others, HLA-associated TCR beta chains showed greater clonal expansion in a later analysis.

This sequence joins TRBV5-8 and TRBJ2-7; D is unclear. The source material was PBMCs. This sequence was found in a man aged 30 to 39 in good health and CMV-seronegative. The CDR3 loop reads CASSLGQVRNEQYF. As DNA, the CDR3 is TGTGCCAGCAGCTTGGGTCAGGTTCGCAACGAGCAGTACTTC.